This TCR beta chain was sequenced for a study of shared clonotypes between healthy human individuals. Across the study: Per donor, CD8 memory used one plate, CD8 naive used two, CD4 memory used three and CD4 naive used three.

Study-level points and caveats: Clonotypes shared by all four sorted-subset donors had higher generation probabilities than non-shared clonotypes.

At deep level, the assay was performed. Sequenced by immunoSEQ multiplex PCR; TCRdb stores in-frame clones only, minus some. The table lists 600,000 to 800,000 clones, 72% of them singletons. This clone was counted between two and nine times. Its antigen is not known. Germline values: CDR1 LNHDA, CDR2 SQIVND (reference sequence). The CDR3 covers 17 residues. Trimming removed 0 bases at V and 4 bases at J, with 18 bases between. This rearrangement joins TRBV19 to TRBJ2-5; possibly TRBD2 for D (6 bases). Source material: memory CD4+ T cells sorted from blood. As for subset: CD45RA-negative fraction. The sequence was obtained from a woman aged 25-40 years in good health. The CDR3, as DNA: TGTGCCAGTAGTATAGATCCATGGAGGGGTGGGGCAGAGACCCAGTACTTC. Protein product: CASSIDPWRGGAETQYF.